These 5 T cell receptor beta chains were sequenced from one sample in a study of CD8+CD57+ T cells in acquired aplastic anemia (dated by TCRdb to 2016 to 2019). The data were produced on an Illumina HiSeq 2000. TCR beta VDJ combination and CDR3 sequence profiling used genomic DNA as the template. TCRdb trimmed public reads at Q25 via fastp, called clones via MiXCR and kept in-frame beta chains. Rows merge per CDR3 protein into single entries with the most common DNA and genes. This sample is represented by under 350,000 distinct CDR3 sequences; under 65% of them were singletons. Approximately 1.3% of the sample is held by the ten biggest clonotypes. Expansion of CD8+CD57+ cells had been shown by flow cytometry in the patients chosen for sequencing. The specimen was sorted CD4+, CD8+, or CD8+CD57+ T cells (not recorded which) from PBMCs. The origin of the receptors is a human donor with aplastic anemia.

CDR3 in DNA: TGTGCCAGCAGTTACTCCGGAGGGCCCCAGCATTTT. It codes for CASSYSGGPQHF. V is TRBV12-3 or TRBV12-4 and J is TRBJ1-5; the D is unclear. Trimming removed 4 bases at V and 9 bases at J, with 10 bases between. This CDR3 contains 12 residues.

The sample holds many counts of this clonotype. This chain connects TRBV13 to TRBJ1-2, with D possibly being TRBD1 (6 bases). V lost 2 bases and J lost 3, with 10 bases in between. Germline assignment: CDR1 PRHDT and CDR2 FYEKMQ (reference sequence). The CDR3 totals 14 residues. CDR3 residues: CASSLRGNHYGYTF. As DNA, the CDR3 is TGTGCCAGCAGCTTAAGGGGGAATCACTATGGCTACACCTTC.

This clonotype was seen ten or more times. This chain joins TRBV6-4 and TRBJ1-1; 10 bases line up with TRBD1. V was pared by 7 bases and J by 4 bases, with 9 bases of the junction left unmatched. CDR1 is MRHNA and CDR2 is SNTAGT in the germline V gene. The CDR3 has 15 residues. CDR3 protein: CASMGQGMVGTEAFF. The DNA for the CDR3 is TGTGCCAGCATGGGACAGGGGATGGTTGGCACTGAAGCTTTCTTT.

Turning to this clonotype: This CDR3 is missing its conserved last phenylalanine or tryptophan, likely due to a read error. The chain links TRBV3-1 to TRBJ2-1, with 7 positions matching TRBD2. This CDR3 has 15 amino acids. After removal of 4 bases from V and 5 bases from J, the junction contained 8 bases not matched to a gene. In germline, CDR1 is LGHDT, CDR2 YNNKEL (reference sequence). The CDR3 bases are TGTGCCAGCAGCCCACCGGGACTACTAAACAATGAGCAGTTCTCC. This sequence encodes CASSPPGLLNNEQFS.

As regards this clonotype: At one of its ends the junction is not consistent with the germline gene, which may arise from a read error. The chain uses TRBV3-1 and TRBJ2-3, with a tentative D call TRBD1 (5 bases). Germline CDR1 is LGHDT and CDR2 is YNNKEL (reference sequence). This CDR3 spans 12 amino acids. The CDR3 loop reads CASSQRGLSRCF. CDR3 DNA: TGTGCCAGCAGCCAAAGGGGCCTATCTCGGTGTTTT.